The 13 T cell receptor beta chains reported below all come from one sample, sequenced in a study of control samples from healthy donors and cancer patients. Some clones are missing from TCRdb's copy, which holds only in-frame ones; the method was immunoSEQ multiplex PCR. The sample records about 120,000 clones, about 83% being singletons. The specimen sequenced was blood. The receptors were gathered from a man in his thirties or forties in good health.

J is TRBJ1-1 and V is TRBV15; D is uncertain. CDR1 and CDR2 from the germline V gene are LNHNV and YYDKDF (reference sequence). Trimming took 0 bases from V and 4 from J, leaving 0 bases between them. The CDR3 runs 11 residues. CDR3 amino acids: CATSRDTEAFF. As DNA, the CDR3 is TGTGCCACCAGCAGAGACACTGAAGCTTTCTTT.

The chain employs TRBV24-1 and TRBJ1-5, with D possibly being TRBD1 (5 bases). This CDR3 has 14 residues. The ends were cut back, 4 bases at V and 4 bases at J, with 10 bases in the middle. Germline assignment: CDR1 KGHDR and CDR2 SFDVKD. The CDR3: CATSDSGLNQPQHF. CDR3 in DNA: TGTGCCACCAGTGACTCAGGGTTGAATCAGCCCCAGCATTTT.

The V and J genes are TRBV6-5 and TRBJ1-2; D perhaps matches TRBD1 (6 bases). The germline gives CDR1 MNHEY, CDR2 SVGAGI. The CDR3 is 14 residues long. Deletions cut 6 bases from V and 2 bases from J, with 13 bases between. This CDR3 reads CASRTYQGNYGYTF. CDR3 bases: TGTGCCAGCAGAACATACCAGGGGAACTATGGCTACACCTTC.

Regarding this clone: A much larger clonotype is one base distant, so this may be a read error. The sample contains more than one DNA sequence encoding this CDR3. The chain carries TRBV5-1 and TRBJ1-4; D is unclear. The CDR3 length is 13 residues. Germline assignment: CDR1 SGHRS and CDR2 YFSETQ. The CDR3 here is CASGREANEKLFF. The CDR3 DNA reads TGCGCCAGCGGGAGAGAGGCTAATGAAAAATTGTTTTTT.

V usage is TRBV19 and J usage is TRBJ2-4, with 10 bases lining up with TRBD1. The V gene end was trimmed by 5 bases and the J gene end by 0 bases; junction bases not matched to a gene: 1. Germline V gives CDR1 LNHDA, CDR2 SQIVND (reference sequence). The CDR3 covers 15 residues. CDR3 in DNA: TGTGCCAGTAGTGGGACAGGGGTAGCCAAAAACATTCAGTACTTC. Protein sequence: CASSGTGVAKNIQYF. Supplemented by reference TRBV19 and TRBJ2-4, the full variable domain reads DGGITQSPKYLFRKEGQNVTLSCEQNLNHDAMYWYRQDPGQGLRLIYYSQIVNDFQKGDIAEGYSVSREKKESFPLTVTSAQKNPTAFYLCASSGTGVAKNIQYFGAGTRLSVL.

The chain recombines TRBV4-1 with TRBJ2-1; possibly TRBD2 for D (6 bases). CDR1 and CDR2 from the germline V gene are MGHRA and YSYEKL. The CDR3 loop spans 14 amino acids. V was shortened by 4 bases and J by 13 bases, with 20 bases between the two germline ends. The CDR3 DNA reads TGCGCCAGCAGCCCGAAGGGACTCAATGGGAAACAGTTCTTC. Translating gives CASSPKGLNGKQFF.

This chain links TRBV2 with TRBJ1-1, with D unresolved. V was shortened by 6 bases and J by 1 base, with 9 bases between the two germline ends. The CDR3 extends over 13 amino acids. CDR1 is SNHLY and CDR2 is FYNNEI in the germline V gene. The chain's CDR3 is CASSYKPNTEAFF. As DNA, the CDR3 is TGTGCCAGCAGCTACAAACCGAACACTGAAGCTTTCTTT. The full variable domain, its missing parts supplied by reference TRBV2 and TRBJ1-1, is EPEVTQTPSHQVTQMGQEVILRCVPISNHLYFYWYRQILGQKVEFLVSFYNNEISEKSEIFDDQFSVERPDGSNFTLKIRSTKLEDSAMYFCASSYKPNTEAFFGQGTRLTVV.

In this sample, this clone turned up once. The chain links TRBV7-7 to TRBJ1-6, with D perhaps matching TRBD1 (5 bases). The CDR3 has 15 residues. CDR1 and CDR2 (germline): SSHAT, FNYEAQ (reference sequence). V gave up 5 bases and J gave up 7 bases, with 15 bases separating them. The CDR3 nucleotides are TGTGCCAGCAGCCCCAATTTGGGGCCAAATTCACCCCTCCACTTT. Its translation: CASSPNLGPNSPLHF. The full variable domain, rest sourced from reference TRBV7-7 and TRBJ1-6, is GAGVSQSPRYKVTKRGQDVTLRCDPISSHATLYWYQQALGQGPEFLTYFNYEAQPDKSGLPSDRFSAERPEGSISTLTIQRTEQRDSAMYRCASSPNLGPNSPLHFGNGTRLTVT.

Notes on this clone: Compared with germline, one end of the junction differs, possibly owing to a read error. Distinct nucleotide sequences in the sample also encode this CDR3. The J gene is TRBJ1-2, the V gene TRBV5-4; the match to TRBD1 covers 7 bases. CDR1 and CDR2 (germline): SGHNT, YYREEE (reference sequence). The CDR3 spans 12 residues. The CDR3 region is CASSPGTDGYTF. In DNA, the CDR3 is TGTGCTAGCAGCCCTGGGACAGATGGCTACACCTTC.

V usage is TRBV12-3 or TRBV12-4 and J usage is TRBJ2-2; D is undetermined. V shed 4 bases and J shed 5 bases, with 5 bases lying between them. The CDR3 spans 12 residues. CDR3 nucleotides: TGTGCCAGCAGTTCCGGGACCGGGGAGCTGTTTTTT. As protein: CASSSGTGELFF.

The V call is TRBV25-1, the J call TRBJ1-5, with TRBD1 matching 9 bases. This CDR3 comprises 17 residues. Looked up from germline, CDR1 is MGHDK and CDR2 is SYGVNS. The junction had 9 bases not matched to a gene; V was cut back by 4 bases and J by 2 bases. The CDR3 nucleotides are TGTGCCAGCAGTGGGGACAGGGAGCTCGTCGGCAATCAGCCCCAGCATTTT. Encoded protein: CASSGDRELVGNQPQHF.

Of note for this clone: One end of the junction fails to match germline, which may point to a read error. This chain joins TRBV29-1 and TRBJ1-1; D may be TRBD1 (5 bases). This CDR3 region has 12 residues. Germline CDR1 and CDR2: SQVTM and ANQGSEA. The CDR3 DNA is TGCAGCGCCCAACCCCGGGGGACTGAAGCTTCCTTT. Amino acid sequence: CSAQPRGTEASF.

The V call is TRBV6-1, the J call TRBJ1-5; D unclear. This CDR3 region has 16 residues. CDR1 is MNHNS, CDR2 SASEGT, per germline. Deletions cut 2 bases from V and 5 bases from J, with 16 bases between. CDR3 residues: CASSERVSAYDQPQHF. The CDR3 DNA follows: TGTGCCAGCAGTGAACGGGTTAGTGCCTACGATCAGCCCCAGCATTTT.